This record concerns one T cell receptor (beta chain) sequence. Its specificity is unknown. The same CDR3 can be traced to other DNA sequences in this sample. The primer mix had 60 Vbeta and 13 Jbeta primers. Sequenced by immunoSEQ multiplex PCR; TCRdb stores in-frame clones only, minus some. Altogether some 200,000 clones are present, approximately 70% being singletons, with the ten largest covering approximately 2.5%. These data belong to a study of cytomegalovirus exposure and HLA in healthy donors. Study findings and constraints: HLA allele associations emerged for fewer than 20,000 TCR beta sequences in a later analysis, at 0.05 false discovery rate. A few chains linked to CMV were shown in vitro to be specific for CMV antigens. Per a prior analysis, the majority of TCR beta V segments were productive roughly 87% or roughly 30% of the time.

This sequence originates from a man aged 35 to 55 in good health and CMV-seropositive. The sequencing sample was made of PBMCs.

The CDR3 nucleotides read TGTGCCAGCAGCTTAGGTCGGGGGGACATTCAGTACTTC. As protein: CASSLGRGDIQYF. The chain joins TRBV7-3 to TRBJ2-4; TRBD2 agrees at 7 bases. The CDR3 consists of 13 residues. The germline V gene has CDR1 SGHTA and CDR2 FQGTGA. The ends lost 2 bases at V and 8 bases at J; junction bases unmatched: 3.